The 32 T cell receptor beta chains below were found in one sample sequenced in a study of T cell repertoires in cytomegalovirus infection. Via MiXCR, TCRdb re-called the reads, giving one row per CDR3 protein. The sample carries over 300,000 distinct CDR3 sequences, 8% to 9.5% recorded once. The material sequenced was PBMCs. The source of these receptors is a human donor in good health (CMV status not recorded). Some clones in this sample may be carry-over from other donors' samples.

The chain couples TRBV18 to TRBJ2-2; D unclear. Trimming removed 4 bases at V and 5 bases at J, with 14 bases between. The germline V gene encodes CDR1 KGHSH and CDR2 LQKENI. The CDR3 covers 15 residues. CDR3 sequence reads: CASSRTGSSTGELFF. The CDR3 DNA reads TGTGCCAGCTCACGAACGGGCAGTTCGACCGGGGAGCTGTTTTTT.

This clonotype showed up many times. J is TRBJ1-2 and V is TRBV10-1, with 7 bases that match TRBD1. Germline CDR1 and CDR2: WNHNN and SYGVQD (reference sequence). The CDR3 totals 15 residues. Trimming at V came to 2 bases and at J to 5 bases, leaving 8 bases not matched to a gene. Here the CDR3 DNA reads TGCGCCAGCAGTGAGAACAGGGGATTGGCTTATGGCTACACCTTC. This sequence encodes CASSENRGLAYGYTF.

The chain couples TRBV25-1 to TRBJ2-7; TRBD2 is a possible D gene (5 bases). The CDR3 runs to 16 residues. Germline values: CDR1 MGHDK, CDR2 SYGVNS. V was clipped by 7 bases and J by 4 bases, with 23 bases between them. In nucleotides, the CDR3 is TGTGCCAGCACCCCGGACGGTCAGTTAGGACTTTACGAGCAGTACTTC. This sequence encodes CASTPDGQLGLYEQYF.

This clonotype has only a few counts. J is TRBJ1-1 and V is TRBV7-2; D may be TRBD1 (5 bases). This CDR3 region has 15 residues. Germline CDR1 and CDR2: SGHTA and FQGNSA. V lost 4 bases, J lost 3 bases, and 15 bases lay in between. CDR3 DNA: TGTGCCAGCAGCTGGCAGGGAATTGGGGACACTGAAGCTTTCTTT. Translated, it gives CASSWQGIGDTEAFF.

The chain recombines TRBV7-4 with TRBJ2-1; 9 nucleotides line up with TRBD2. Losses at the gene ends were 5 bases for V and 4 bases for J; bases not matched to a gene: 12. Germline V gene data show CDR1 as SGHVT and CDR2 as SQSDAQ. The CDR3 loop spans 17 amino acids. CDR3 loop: CASSRAGGPTSYNEQFF. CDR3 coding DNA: TGTGCCAGCAGCCGAGCGGGGGGTCCTACCTCATACAATGAGCAGTTCTTC.

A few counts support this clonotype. The chain's CDR3 is CASSLAHANTEAFF. The CDR3 nucleotides read TGTGCCAGCAGCTTAGCCCACGCCAACACTGAAGCTTTCTTT. The chain combines TRBV7-6 with TRBJ1-1; D is unresolved. Germline lookup yields CDR1 SGHVS and CDR2 FNYEAQ. V was shortened by 0 bases and J by 2 bases, with 7 bases between the two germline ends. The CDR3 covers 14 residues.

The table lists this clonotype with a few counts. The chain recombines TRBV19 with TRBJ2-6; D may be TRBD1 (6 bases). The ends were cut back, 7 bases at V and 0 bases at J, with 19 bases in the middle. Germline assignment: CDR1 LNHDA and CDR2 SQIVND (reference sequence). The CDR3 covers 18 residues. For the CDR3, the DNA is TGTGCCAGTATACGAAAGGGGGACGCCCTCTCTGGGGCCAACGTCCTGACTTTC. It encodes CASIRKGDALSGANVLTF.

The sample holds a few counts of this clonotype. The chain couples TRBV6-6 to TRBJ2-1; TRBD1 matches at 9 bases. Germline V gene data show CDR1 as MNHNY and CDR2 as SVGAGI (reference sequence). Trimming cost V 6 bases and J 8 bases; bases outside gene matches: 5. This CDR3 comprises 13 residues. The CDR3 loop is CASRGTGTYEQFF. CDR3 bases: TGTGCCAGCAGGGGGACAGGGACCTATGAGCAGTTCTTC.

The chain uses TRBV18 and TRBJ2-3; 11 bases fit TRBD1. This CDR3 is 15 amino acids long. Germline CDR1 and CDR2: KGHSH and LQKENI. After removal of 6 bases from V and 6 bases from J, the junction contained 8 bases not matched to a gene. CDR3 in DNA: TGTGCCAGCTCGTTTGGACAGGGGGCGTCGGATACGCAGTATTTT. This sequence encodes CASSFGQGASDTQYF.

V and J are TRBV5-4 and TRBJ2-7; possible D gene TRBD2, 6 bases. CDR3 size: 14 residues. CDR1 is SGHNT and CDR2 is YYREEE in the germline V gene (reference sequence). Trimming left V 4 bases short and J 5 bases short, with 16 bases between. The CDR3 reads CASSLGGELNEQYF. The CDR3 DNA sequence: TGTGCCAGCAGCCTCGGAGGGGAGTTGAACGAGCAGTACTTC. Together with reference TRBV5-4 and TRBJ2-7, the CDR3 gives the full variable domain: ETGVTQSPTHLIKTRGQQVTLRCSSQSGHNTVSWYQQALGQGPQFIFQYYREEENGRGNFPPRFSGLQFPNYSSELNVNALELDDSALYLCASSLGGELNEQYFGPGTRLTVT.

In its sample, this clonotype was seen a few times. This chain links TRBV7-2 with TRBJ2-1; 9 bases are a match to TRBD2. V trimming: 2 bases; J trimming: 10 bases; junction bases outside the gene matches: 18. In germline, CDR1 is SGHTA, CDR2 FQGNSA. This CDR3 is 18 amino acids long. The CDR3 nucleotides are TGTGCCAGCAGCTTAAGGGGGGGGGGGACTAGCCTCCCCGGGGAGCAGTTCTTC. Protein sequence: CASSLRGGGTSLPGEQFF.

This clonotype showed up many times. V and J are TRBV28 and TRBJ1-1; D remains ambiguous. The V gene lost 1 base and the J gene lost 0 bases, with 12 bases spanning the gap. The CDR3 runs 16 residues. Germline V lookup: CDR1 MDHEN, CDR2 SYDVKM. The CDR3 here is CASSLSYTPMNTEAFF. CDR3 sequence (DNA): TGTGCCAGCAGTTTATCATACACGCCCATGAACACTGAAGCTTTCTTT.

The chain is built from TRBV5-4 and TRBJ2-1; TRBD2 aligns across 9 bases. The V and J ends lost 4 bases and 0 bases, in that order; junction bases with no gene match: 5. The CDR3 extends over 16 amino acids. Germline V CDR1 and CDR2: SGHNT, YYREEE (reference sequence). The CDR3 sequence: CASSPTSGSSYNEQFF. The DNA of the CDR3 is TGTGCCAGCAGCCCGACTAGCGGCAGCTCCTACAATGAGCAGTTCTTC. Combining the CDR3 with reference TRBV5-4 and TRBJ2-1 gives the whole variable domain ETGVTQSPTHLIKTRGQQVTLRCSSQSGHNTVSWYQQALGQGPQFIFQYYREEENGRGNFPPRFSGLQFPNYSSELNVNALELDDSALYLCASSPTSGSSYNEQFFGPGTRLTVL.

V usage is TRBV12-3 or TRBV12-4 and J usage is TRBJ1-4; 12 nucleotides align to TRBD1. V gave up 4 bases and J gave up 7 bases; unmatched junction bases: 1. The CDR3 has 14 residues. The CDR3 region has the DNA TGTGCCAGCAGTTGGGACAGGGGGCTTGAAAAACTGTTTTTT. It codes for CASSWDRGLEKLFF.

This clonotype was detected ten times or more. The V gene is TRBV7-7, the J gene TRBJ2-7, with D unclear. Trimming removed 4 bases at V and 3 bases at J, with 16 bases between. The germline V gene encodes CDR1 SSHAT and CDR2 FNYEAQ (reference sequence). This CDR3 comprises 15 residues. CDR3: CASSSGPGLNYEQYF. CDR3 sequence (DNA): TGTGCCAGCAGCTCCGGCCCCGGGCTAAACTACGAGCAGTACTTC.

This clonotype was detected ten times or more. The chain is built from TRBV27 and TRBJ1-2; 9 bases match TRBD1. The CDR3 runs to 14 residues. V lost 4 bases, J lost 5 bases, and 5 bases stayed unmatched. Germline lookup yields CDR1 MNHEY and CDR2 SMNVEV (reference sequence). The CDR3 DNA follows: TGTGCCAGCAGTTCCGACAGGGGGATATATGGCTACACCTTC. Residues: CASSSDRGIYGYTF.

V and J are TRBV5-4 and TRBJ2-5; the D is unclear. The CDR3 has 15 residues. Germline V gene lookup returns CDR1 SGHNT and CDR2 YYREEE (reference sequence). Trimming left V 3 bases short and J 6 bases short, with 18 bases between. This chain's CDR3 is CASSWGGVEGKTQYF. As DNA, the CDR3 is TGTGCCAGCAGCTGGGGTGGGGTAGAAGGCAAGACCCAGTACTTC.

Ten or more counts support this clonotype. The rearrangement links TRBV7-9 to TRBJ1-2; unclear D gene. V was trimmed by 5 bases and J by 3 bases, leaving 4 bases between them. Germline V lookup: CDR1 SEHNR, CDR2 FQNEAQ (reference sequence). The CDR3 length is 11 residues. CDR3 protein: CASSPDYGYTF. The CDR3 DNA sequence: TGTGCCAGCAGCCCCGACTATGGCTACACCTTC. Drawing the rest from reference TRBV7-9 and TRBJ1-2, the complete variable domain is DTGVSQNPRHKITKRGQNVTFRCDPISEHNRLYWYRQTLGQGPEFLTYFQNEAQLEKSRLLSDRFSAERPKGSFSTLEIQRTEQGDSAMYLCASSPDYGYTFGSGTRLTVV.

The CDR3 reads CASSEVGNEKLFF. The CDR3 nucleotides read TGTGCCAGCAGTGAAGTGGGTAATGAAAAACTGTTTTTT. This chain joins TRBV25-1 and TRBJ1-4; D ambiguous. Germline V gene lookup returns CDR1 MGHDK and CDR2 SYGVNS. V dropped 2 bases and J dropped 4 bases, with 5 bases sitting between them. The CDR3 contains 13 residues.

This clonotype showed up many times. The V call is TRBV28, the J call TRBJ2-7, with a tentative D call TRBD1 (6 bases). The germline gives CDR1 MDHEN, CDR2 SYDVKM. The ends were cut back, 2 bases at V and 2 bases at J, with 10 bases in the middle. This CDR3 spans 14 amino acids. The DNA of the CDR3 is TGTGCCAGCAGTTTAGACAGGAGACCCTACGAGCAGTACTTC. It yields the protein CASSLDRRPYEQYF.

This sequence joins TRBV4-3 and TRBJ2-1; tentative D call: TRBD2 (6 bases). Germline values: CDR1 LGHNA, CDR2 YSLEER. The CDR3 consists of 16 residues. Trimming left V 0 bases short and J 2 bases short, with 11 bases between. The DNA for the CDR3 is TGCGCCAGCAGCCAAGATTCCGGGGGAGCCTACAATGAGCAGTTCTTC. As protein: CASSQDSGGAYNEQFF.

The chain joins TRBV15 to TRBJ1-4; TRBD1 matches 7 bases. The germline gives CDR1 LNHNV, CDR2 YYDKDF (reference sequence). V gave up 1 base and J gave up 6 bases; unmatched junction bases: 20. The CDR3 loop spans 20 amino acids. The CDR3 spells CATSRAATGFPPWKDEKLFF. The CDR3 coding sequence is TGTGCCACCAGCAGAGCCGCGACAGGGTTCCCGCCATGGAAAGATGAAAAACTGTTTTTT.

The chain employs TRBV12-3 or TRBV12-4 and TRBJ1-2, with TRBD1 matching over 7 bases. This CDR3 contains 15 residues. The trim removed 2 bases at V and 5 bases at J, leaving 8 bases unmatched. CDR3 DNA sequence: TGTGCCAGCAGTTTATACAGGGGAGGGCCATATGGCTACACCTTC. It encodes CASSLYRGGPYGYTF.

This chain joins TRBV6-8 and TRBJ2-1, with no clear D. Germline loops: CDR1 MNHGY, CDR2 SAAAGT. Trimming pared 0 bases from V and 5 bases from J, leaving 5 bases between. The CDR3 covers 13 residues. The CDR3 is CASSYSWNNEQFF. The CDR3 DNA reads TGTGCCAGCAGTTACTCCTGGAACAATGAGCAGTTCTTC.

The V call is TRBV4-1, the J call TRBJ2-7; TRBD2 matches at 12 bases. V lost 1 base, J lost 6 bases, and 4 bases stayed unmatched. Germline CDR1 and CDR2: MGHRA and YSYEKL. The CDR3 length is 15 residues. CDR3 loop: CASSQATSGRAEQYF. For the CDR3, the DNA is TGCGCCAGCAGCCAAGCGACTAGCGGGAGAGCCGAGCAGTACTTC.

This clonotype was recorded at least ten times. The CDR3 sequence: CASSLLPGLAGLWETQYF. Written as DNA, the CDR3 is TGTGCCAGCAGTCTACTTCCGGGACTAGCGGGATTATGGGAGACCCAGTACTTC. The V gene is TRBV28, the J gene TRBJ2-5, with 13 nucleotides matching TRBD2. Trimming removed 5 bases from V and 5 bases from J; junction bases left unmatched: 14. CDR3 length: 18 amino acids. Germline CDR1 and CDR2: MDHEN and SYDVKM.

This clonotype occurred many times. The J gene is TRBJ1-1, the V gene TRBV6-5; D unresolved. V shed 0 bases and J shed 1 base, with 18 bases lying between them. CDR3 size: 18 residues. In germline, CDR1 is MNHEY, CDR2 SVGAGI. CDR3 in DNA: TGTGCCAGCAGTTACTCCCTTGGTGTCGGGGAGGGGAACACTGAAGCTTTCTTT. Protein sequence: CASSYSLGVGEGNTEAFF.

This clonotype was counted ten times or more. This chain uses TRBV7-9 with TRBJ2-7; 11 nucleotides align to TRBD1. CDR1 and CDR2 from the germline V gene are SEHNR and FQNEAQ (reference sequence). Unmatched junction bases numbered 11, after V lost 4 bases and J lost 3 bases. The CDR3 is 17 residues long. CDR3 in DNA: TGTGCCAGCAGCTCAGAGTTACCGGGACAGGGGGACTACGAGCAGTACTTC. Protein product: CASSSELPGQGDYEQYF.

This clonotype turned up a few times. The CDR3 spells CASRLAGGTEQFF. CDR3 bases: TGTGCCAGCAGGCTAGCGGGAGGTACTGAGCAGTTCTTC. V usage is TRBV6-5 and J usage is TRBJ2-1, with TRBD2 matching over 11 bases. This CDR3 comprises 13 residues. Germline V gives CDR1 MNHEY, CDR2 SVGAGI. V gave up 6 bases and J gave up 9 bases; unmatched junction bases: 4.

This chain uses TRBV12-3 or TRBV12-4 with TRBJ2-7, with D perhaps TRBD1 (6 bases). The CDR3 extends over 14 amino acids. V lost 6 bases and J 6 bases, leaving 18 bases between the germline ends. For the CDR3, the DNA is TGTGCCAGCAGGCTCAGGGGCCCTTCAGGCGAGCAGTACTTC. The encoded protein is CASRLRGPSGEQYF.

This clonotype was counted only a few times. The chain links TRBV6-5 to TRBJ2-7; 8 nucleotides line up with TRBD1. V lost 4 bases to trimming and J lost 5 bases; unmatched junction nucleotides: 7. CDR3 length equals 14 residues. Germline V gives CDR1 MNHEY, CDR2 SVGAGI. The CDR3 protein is CASSLDRVINEQYF. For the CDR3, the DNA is TGTGCCAGCAGTTTGGACAGGGTAATTAACGAGCAGTACTTC.

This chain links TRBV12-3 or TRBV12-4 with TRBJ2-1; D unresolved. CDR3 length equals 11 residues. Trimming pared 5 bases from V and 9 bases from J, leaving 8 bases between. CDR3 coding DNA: TGTGCCAGCAGTAACGTACGTGAGCAGTTCTTC. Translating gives CASSNVREQFF.